This T cell receptor (beta chain) was retrieved from a study of cytomegalovirus exposure and HLA in healthy donors. Study results and caveats: An analysis that was carried out later associated 17,000 or so TCR beta sequences with HLA alleles at 0.05 false discovery rate.

Amplification used 60 Vbeta primers and 13 Jbeta primers. Assay: immunoSEQ multiplex PCR; the TCRdb copy retains only in-frame clones and omits some. Counted here are about 89,000 clones, around 67% occurring once; the ten biggest clones make up less than 2%. On this clone: Its target is not known.

CDR1 KGHSY and CDR2 FQNENV come from the germline V gene. The V and J ends lost 2 bases and 8 bases respectively, with 10 bases between them. The CDR3 consists of 13 residues. The material sequenced was PBMCs. The chain is built from TRBV16 and TRBJ2-4, with D possibly TRBD2 on 7 matching bases. This TCR came from a male donor in good health and CMV-seronegative. The CDR3 loop reads CASSQGGGDIQYF. The CDR3 bases are TGTGCCAGCAGCCAAGGAGGGGGGGACATTCAGTACTTC.